Included here is one T cell receptor beta chain sequence, with context. Antigen: not known. The sample is drawn from a study of T cells in Graves' hyperthyroidism and ophthalmopathy. Those with hyperthyroidism were 18 to 65 years old, newly diagnosed, and ill for under 2 months. Any patient presenting with uncontrolled infection, other autoimmune disease, pregnancy or lactation was left out. Isolation of PBMCs was performed on around 9.7 ml fresh peripheral blood. Study-level points and caveats: The majority of expanded thyroid clonotypes above 0.001 also appeared in blood.

CDR1 and CDR2 (germline): MNHNS, SASEGT. The V end was cut by 5 bases, the J end by 2 bases, with 15 bases between. The CDR3 runs 15 residues. Amplification targeted TCR beta CDR3 regions from RNA transcripts. First-round RT-PCR of the TCR CDR3 relied on the HTBI primer set. Each CDR3 protein gets one entry after TCRdb re-called the multiplex PCR reads with MiXCR. The sample has hundreds of thousands of distinct CDR3 sequences, 38% seen once. The source of this sequence is a man aged 18 to 30 with Graves' hyperthyroidism. The material sequenced was blood. J is TRBJ1-2 and V is TRBV6-1; D is possibly TRBD1 (5 bases). The CDR3 sequence: CASSPAGRTNYGYTF. The CDR3 DNA follows: TGTGCCAGCAGTCCCGCAGGGAGGACAAACTATGGCTACACCTTC.